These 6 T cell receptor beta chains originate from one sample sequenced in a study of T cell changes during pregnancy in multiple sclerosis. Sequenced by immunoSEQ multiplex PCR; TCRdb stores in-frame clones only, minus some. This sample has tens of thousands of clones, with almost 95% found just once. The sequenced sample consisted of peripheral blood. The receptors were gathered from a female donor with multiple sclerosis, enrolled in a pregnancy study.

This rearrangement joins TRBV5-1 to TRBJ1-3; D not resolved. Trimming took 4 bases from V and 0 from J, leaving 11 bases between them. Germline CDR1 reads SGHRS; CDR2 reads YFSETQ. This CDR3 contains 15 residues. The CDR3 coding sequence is TGCGCCAGCAGCCCTGACTTGATCTCTGGAAACACCATATATTTT. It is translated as CASSPDLISGNTIYF. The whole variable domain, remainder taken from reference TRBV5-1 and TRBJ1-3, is KAGVTQTPRYLIKTRGQQVTLSCSPISGHRSVSWYQQTPGQGLQFLFEYFSETQRNKGNFPGRFSGRQFSNSRSEMNVSTLELGDSALYLCASSPDLISGNTIYFGEGSWLTVV.

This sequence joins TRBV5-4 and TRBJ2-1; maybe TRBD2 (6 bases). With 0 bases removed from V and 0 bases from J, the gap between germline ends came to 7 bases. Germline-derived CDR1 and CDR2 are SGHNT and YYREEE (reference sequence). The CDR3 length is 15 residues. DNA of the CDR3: TGTGCCAGCAGCTTGGACGGGAGCTCCTACAATGAGCAGTTCTTC. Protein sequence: CASSLDGSSYNEQFF.

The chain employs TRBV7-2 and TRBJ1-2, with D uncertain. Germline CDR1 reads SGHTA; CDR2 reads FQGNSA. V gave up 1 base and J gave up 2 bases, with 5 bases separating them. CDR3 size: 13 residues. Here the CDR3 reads CASSLGGNYGYTF. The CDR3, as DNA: TGTGCCAGCAGCTTAGGAGGGAACTATGGCTACACCTTC.

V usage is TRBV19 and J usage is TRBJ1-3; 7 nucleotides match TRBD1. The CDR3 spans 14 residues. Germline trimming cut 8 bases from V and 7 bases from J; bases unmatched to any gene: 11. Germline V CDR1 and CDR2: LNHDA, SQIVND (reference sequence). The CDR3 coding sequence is TGTGCCAGTGACACAGGGGATTACGGTAACACCATATATTTT. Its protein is CASDTGDYGNTIYF.

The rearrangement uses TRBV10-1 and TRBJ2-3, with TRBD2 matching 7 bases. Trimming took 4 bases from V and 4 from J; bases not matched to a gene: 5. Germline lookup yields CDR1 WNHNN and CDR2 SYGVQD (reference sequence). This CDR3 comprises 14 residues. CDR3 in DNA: TGCGCCAGCAGTGGGACTAGACTCTCAGATACGCAGTATTTT. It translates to CASSGTRLSDTQYF.

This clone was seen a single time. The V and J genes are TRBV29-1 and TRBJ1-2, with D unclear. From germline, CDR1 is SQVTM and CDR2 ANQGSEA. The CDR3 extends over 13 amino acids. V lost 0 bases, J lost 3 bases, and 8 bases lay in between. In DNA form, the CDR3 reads TGCAGCGTTGAAGATCCGGACGACTATGGCTACACCTTC. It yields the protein CSVEDPDDYGYTF.